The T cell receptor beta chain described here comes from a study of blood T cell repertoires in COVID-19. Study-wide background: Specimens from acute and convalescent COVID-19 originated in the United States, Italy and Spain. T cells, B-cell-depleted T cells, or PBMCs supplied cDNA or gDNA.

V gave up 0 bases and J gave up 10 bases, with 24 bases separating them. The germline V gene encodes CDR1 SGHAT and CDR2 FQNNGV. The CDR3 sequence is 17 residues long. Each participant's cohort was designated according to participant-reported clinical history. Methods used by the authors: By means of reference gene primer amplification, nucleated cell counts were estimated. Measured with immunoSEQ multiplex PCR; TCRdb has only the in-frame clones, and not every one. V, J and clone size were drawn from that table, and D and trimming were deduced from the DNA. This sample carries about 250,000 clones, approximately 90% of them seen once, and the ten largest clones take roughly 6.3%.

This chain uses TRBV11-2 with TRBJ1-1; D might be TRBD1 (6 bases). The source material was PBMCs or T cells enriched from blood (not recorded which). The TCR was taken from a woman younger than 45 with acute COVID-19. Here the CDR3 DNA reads TGTGCCAGCAGCTTAGATTTGCCCCGGGACAAGGCCAGTCGAGCTTTCTTT. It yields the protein CASSLDLPRDKASRAFF.